This TCR beta chain was sequenced for a study of blood T cell repertoires in COVID-19. About the study: Spain, Italy and the United States supplied samples that represented acute and convalescent COVID-19. PBMCs, B-cell-depleted T cells, or T cells provided the cDNA or gDNA that made up the material.

As originally analysed: Quantification of nucleated cells was approximated via reference gene primer amplification. Measured with immunoSEQ multiplex PCR; TCRdb has only the in-frame clones, and not every one. V, J and clone size were drawn from that table, and D and trimming were deduced from the DNA. The sample carries 200,000 to 300,000 clones, about 83% recorded once. The receptor's source is an elderly man with acute or convalescent COVID-19. Sequenced: peripheral blood.

The CDR3 region has the DNA TGTGCCAGCAGCTTCATCTCAGGGAACACTGAAGCTTTCTTT. This sequence encodes CASSFISGNTEAFF. This chain uses TRBV11-2 with TRBJ1-1; no clear D gene. This CDR3 is built from 14 residues. The germline V gene encodes CDR1 SGHAT and CDR2 FQNNGV. Between the trimmed V and J ends, which lost 3 bases and 1 base, there was a span of 9 bases.